The 6 T cell receptor beta chains given below trace back to one sample, sequenced in a study of beta chain features in type 1 diabetes. Findings and limits, study-wide: Within each of all four CD4+ subsets, Type 1 diabetes patients had TCRB CDR3s that were moderately but significantly shorter.

These receptors have no known antigen. Expressed TCRB transcripts were sequenced because the isolated RNA had all been reverse transcribed beforehand. TCRdb's copy holds only in-frame clones and misses some; the assay was immunoSEQ multiplex PCR. The data show about 180,000 clones, under 9.5% seen once. Sample: central memory CD4+ T cells from blood. The receptors derive from a man younger than 35 with type 1 diabetes.

This clone was seen more than once but under ten times. The rearrangement uses TRBV10-3 and TRBJ2-1, with D unresolved. This CDR3 comprises 16 residues. Germline-derived CDR1 and CDR2 are ENHRY and SYGVKD. V lost 0 bases, J lost 4 bases, and 13 bases lay in between. In DNA form, the CDR3 reads TGTGCCATCAGTGAGTCGAACCGACTTACTTACAATGAGCAGTTCTTC. Translation: CAISESNRLTYNEQFF.

The chain joins TRBV18 to TRBJ2-5, with no clear D. Germline CDR1 reads KGHSH; CDR2 reads LQKENI. The V end was cut by 2 bases, the J end by 4 bases, with 5 bases between. The CDR3 is made up of 12 amino acids. The CDR3 reads CASSPYLETQYF. The CDR3 DNA follows: TGTGCCAGCTCACCATATTTAGAGACCCAGTACTTC.

This clone was counted a few times. J is TRBJ2-5 and V is TRBV4-2; 7 bases align to TRBD1. The CDR3 loop spans 16 amino acids. The V gene's germline CDR1 is LGHNA and CDR2 YNFKEQ. Trimming took 5 bases from V and 4 from J; bases not matched to a gene: 13. The CDR3 DNA is TGTGCCAGCAGCTCAGGACTGACAGGGTCATCAGAGACCCAGTACTTC. Its protein product is CASSSGLTGSSETQYF.

This clone turned up a few times. The genes are TRBV12-5 and TRBJ2-7; TRBD2 matches 10 bases. In germline, CDR1 is LGHNT, CDR2 FRNRAP. This CDR3 has 18 residues. Unmatched junction bases numbered 16, after V lost 2 bases and J lost 6 bases. CDR3 sequence reads: CASGLPALNIAGGFEQYF. The CDR3 DNA follows: TGTGCTAGTGGTTTGCCGGCCTTGAATATAGCGGGAGGCTTCGAGCAGTACTTC.

This clone has just a few counts. The chain uses TRBV18 and TRBJ2-7; D not certain. Germline V gene lookup returns CDR1 KGHSH and CDR2 LQKENI. There are 13 residues in the CDR3. The ends were cut back, 3 bases at V and 7 bases at J, with 13 bases in the middle. CDR3: CASSPKTIWEQYF. In nucleotides, the CDR3 is TGTGCCAGCTCACCGAAAACTATCTGGGAGCAGTACTTC.

The CDR3 reads CASQADSINEQFF. The CDR3 region has the DNA TGTGCCAGCCAGGCAGACAGTATCAATGAGCAGTTCTTC. The chain links TRBV2 to TRBJ2-1, with a weak D call TRBD1 (5 bases). This CDR3 contains 13 residues. The germline gives CDR1 SNHLY, CDR2 FYNNEI. The V gene lost 8 bases and the J gene lost 6 bases, with 14 bases spanning the gap.